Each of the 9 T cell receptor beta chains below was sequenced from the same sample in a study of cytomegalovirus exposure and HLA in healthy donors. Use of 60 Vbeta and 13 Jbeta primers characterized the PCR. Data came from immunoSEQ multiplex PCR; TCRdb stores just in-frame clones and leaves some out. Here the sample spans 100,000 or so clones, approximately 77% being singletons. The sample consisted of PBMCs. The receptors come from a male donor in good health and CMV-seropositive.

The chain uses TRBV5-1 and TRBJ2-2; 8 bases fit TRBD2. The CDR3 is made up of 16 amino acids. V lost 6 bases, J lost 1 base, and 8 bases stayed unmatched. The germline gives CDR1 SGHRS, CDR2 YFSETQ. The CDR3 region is CASTFAAGENTGELFF. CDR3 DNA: TGCGCCAGCACCTTTGCAGCGGGGGAGAACACCGGGGAGCTGTTTTTT.

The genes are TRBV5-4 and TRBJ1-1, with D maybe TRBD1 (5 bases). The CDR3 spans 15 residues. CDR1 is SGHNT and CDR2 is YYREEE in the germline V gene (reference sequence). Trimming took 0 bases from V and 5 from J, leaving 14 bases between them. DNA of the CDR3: TGTGCCAGCAGCTTGGCCAGCAGGGAGGGAACTGAAGCTTTCTTT. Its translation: CASSLASREGTEAFF.

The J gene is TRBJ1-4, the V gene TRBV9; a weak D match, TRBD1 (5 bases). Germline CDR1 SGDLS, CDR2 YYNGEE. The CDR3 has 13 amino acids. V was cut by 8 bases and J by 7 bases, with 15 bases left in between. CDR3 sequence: CASSRDLGEKLFF. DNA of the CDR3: TGTGCCAGTTCCCGGGACTTGGGTGAAAAACTGTTTTTT.

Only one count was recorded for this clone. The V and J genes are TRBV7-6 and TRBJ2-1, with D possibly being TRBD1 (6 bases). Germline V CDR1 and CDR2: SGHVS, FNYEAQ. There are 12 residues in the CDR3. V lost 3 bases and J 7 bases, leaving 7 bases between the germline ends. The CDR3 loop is CASSFDRNEQFF. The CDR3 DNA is TGTGCCAGCAGCTTCGACAGGAATGAGCAGTTCTTC.

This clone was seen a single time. The CDR3 DNA follows: TGCGCCAGCAGCCAAGATGGCCGGGGACTAGCGGGGGCCGAGCAGTTCTTC. It is translated as CASSQDGRGLAGAEQFF. The chain joins TRBV4-3 to TRBJ2-1; 14 nucleotides line up with TRBD2. Looked up from germline, CDR1 is LGHNA and CDR2 is YSLEER. Germline trimming cut 0 bases from V and 10 bases from J; bases unmatched to any gene: 8. The CDR3 totals 17 residues.

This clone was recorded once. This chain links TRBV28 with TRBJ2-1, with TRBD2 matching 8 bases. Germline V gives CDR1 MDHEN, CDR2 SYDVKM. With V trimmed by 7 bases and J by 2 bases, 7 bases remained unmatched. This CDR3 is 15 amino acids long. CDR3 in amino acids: CASNQRGQTYNEQFF. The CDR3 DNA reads TGTGCCAGCAACCAGCGGGGGCAGACCTACAATGAGCAGTTCTTC.

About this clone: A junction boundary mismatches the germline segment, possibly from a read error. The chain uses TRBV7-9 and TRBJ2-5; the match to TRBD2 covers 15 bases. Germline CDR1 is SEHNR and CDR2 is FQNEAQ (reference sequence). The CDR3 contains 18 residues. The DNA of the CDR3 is TGTGCCAGCAGTTTAGGACTAGCGGGGGGGCCCTCCCAAGAGACCCAGTACTTC. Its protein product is CASSLGLAGGPSQETQYF.

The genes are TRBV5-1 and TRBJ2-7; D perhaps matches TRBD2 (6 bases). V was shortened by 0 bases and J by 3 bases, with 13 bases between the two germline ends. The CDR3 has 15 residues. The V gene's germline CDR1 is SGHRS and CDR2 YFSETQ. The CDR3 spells CASSLVGGDGYEQYF. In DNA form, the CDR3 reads TGCGCCAGCAGCTTGGTGGGAGGAGACGGCTACGAGCAGTACTTC.

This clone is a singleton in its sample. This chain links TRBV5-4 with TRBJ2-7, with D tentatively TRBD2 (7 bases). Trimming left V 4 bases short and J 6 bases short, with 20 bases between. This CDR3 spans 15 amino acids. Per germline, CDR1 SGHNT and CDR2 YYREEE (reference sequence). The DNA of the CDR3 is TGTGCCAGCAGCGCGGGGGCCTACCGGAGTCCCGAGCAGTACTTC. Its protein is CASSAGAYRSPEQYF.